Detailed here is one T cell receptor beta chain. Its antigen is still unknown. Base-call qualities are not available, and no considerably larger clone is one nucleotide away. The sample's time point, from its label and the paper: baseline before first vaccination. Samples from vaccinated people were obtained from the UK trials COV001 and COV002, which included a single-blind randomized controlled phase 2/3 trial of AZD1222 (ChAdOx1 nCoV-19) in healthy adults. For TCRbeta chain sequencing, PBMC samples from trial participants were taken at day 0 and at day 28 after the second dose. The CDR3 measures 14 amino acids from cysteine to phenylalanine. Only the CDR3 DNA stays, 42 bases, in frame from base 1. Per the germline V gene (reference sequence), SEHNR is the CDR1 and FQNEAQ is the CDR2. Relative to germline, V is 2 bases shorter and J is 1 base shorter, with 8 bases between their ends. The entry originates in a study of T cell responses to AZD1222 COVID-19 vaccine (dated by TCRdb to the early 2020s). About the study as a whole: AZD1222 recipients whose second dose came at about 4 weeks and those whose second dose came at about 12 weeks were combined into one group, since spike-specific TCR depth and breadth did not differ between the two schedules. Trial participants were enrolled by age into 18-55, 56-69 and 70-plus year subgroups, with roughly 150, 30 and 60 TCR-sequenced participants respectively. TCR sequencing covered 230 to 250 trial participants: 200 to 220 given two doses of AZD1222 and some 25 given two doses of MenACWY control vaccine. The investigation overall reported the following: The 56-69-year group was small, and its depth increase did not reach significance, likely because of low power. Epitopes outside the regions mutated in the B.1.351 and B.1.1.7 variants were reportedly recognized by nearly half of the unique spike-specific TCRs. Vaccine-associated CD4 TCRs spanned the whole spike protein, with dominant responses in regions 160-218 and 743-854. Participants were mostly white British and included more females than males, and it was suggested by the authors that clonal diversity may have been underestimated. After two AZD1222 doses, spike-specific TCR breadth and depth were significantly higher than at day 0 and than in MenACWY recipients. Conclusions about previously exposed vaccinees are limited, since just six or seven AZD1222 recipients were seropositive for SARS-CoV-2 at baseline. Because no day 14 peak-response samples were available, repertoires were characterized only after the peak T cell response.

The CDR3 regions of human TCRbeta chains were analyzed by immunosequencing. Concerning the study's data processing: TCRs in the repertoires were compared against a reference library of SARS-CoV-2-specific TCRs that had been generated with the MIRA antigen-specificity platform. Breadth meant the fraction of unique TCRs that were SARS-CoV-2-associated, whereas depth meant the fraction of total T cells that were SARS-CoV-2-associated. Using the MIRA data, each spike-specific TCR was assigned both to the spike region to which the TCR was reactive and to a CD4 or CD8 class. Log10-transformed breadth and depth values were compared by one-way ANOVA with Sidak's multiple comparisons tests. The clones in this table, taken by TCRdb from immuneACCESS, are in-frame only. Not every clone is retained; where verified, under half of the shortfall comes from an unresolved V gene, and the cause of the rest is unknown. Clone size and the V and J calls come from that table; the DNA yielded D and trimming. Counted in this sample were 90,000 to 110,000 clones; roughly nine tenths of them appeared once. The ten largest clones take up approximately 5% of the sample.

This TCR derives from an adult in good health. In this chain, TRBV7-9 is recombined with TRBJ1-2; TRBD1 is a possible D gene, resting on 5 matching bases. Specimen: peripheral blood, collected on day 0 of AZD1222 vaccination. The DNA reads TGTGCCAGCAGCTTAACGGGGGTTAACTATGGCTACACCTTC. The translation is CASSLTGVNYGYTF.